This T cell receptor (beta chain) came from a study of T cells in Graves' hyperthyroidism and ophthalmopathy. Whole-study results and caveats: Separation of ophthalmopathy from stable hyperthyroidism was achieved by a 13 V-J model.

Amplified TCR beta CDR3 regions came from RNA transcripts. A first-round RT-PCR of the TCR CDR3 used the HTBI primer set. Each CDR3 protein gets one entry after TCRdb re-called the multiplex PCR reads with MiXCR. The table records 600,000 or so distinct CDR3 sequences, around 15% of them present only once. Looked up from germline, CDR1 is SQVTM and CDR2 is ANQGSEA. The CDR3 totals 13 residues. V shed 7 bases and J shed 3 bases, with 15 bases lying between them. Graves' hyperthyroidism without ophthalmopathy progression within 18 months was termed stable. This clonotype came up many times. Antigen specificity is unknown.

Sequenced: blood. The TCR sequence derives from a woman aged 25 to 45 with Graves' hyperthyroidism. The chain employs TRBV29-1 and TRBJ1-2; tentative D call: TRBD1 (6 bases). The CDR3 loop is CSAGGPGDYGYTF. The CDR3, as DNA: TGCAGCGCCGGAGGTCCAGGGGACTATGGCTACACCTTC.